Below, 28 T cell receptor beta chains from the same sample are listed, as sequenced in a study of technical replicates of blood from four donors. The repertoire was sequenced with immunoSEQ multiplex PCR; TCRdb's copy has only in-frame clones and lacks some. Altogether some 83,000 clones are present, 90% to 95% being singletons, with the ten largest covering 0.41%. Source material: T cells isolated from PBMCs. The receptors derive from a human donor in good health.

V gene TRBV7-2 combines with J gene TRBJ2-3, with 7 bases identical to TRBD2. CDR1 is SGHTA and CDR2 is FQGNSA in the germline V gene. Trimming removed 5 bases from V and 0 bases from J; junction bases left unmatched: 5. The CDR3 is made up of 15 amino acids. The CDR3 here is CASSPSGQSTDTQYF. CDR3 DNA: TGTGCCAGCAGCCCTAGCGGTCAGAGCACAGATACGCAGTATTTT. Using reference TRBV7-2 and TRBJ2-3 for the parts outside the CDR3, the full variable domain is GAGVSQSPSNKVTEKGKDVELRCDPISGHTALYWYRQSLGQGLEFLIYFQGNSAPDKSGLPSDRFSAERTGGSVSTLTIQRTQQEDSAVYLCASSPSGQSTDTQYFGPGTRLTVL.

The V gene is TRBV5-4, the J gene TRBJ2-7; 7 bases agree with TRBD2. Unmatched junction bases numbered 9, after V lost 3 bases and J lost 3 bases. This CDR3 region has 15 residues. CDR1 is SGHNT, CDR2 YYREEE, per germline (reference sequence). The CDR3 sequence is CASSSRSGIFYEQYF. The CDR3 DNA reads as TGTGCCAGCAGCTCCCGGAGCGGGATCTTCTACGAGCAGTACTTC.

V is TRBV6-1 and J is TRBJ2-5; D possibly corresponds to TRBD1 (6 bases). The germline V gene has CDR1 MNHNS and CDR2 SASEGT. The CDR3 runs to 14 residues. The V gene lost 6 bases and the J gene lost 4 bases, with 15 bases spanning the gap. CDR3 DNA sequence: TGTGCCAGCAGAGTCACAGGGAAAGGAGAGACCCAGTACTTC. Translating gives CASRVTGKGETQYF.

J is TRBJ2-7 and V is TRBV18; 10 positions match TRBD1. Trimming removed 3 bases from V and 4 bases from J; junction bases left unmatched: 6. The CDR3 covers 15 residues. Germline V CDR1 and CDR2: KGHSH, LQKENI. The CDR3, as DNA: TGTGCCAGCTCACCCGCCGACAGGGGGCAATACGAGCAGTACTTC. It is translated as CASSPADRGQYEQYF.

The rearrangement uses TRBV5-1 and TRBJ2-7; 7 nucleotides align to TRBD1. Unmatched junction bases numbered 6, after V lost 2 bases and J lost 4 bases. Looked up from germline, CDR1 is SGHRS and CDR2 is YFSETQ. The CDR3 has 14 residues. The DNA of the CDR3 is TGCGCCAGCAGCTTATCCGGGACAGAGTACGAGCAGTACTTC. As protein: CASSLSGTEYEQYF. Full variable domain (remainder filled in from reference TRBV5-1 and TRBJ2-7): KAGVTQTPRYLIKTRGQQVTLSCSPISGHRSVSWYQQTPGQGLQFLFEYFSETQRNKGNFPGRFSGRQFSNSRSEMNVSTLELGDSALYLCASSLSGTEYEQYFGPGTRLTVT.

The table lists this clone with a few counts. The rearrangement links TRBV11-3 to TRBJ2-1; 10 positions match TRBD2. CDR1 is SGHNT and CDR2 is YENEEA in the germline V gene. Trimming took 4 bases from V and 7 from J; bases not matched to a gene: 7. This CDR3 spans 15 amino acids. CDR3 region: CASSSASGSYNEQFF. For the CDR3, the DNA is TGTGCCAGCAGCTCGGCTAGCGGGAGTTATAATGAGCAGTTCTTC.

A remark on this clone: At one end the junction does not follow the germline gene, possibly because of a read error. V gene TRBV25-1 combines with J gene TRBJ1-1, with TRBD1 matching 7 bases. Germline assignment: CDR1 MGHDK and CDR2 SYGVNS. This CDR3 is 14 amino acids long. This chain's CDR3 is CASSQYGTAAEAFF. In nucleotides, the CDR3 is TGTGCCAGCAGTCAATACGGGACAGCGGCTGAAGCTTTCTTT.

The J gene is TRBJ1-3, the V gene TRBV18; D is ambiguous. The CDR3 length is 15 residues. The V gene's germline CDR1 is KGHSH and CDR2 LQKENI. Trimming removed 3 bases from V and 2 bases from J, with 11 bases in between. The CDR3 DNA sequence: TGTGCCAGCTCACCCTACCATCGTCCTGGAAACACCATATATTTT. Its protein product is CASSPYHRPGNTIYF.

The chain is built from TRBV2 and TRBJ2-7, with 10 bases fitting TRBD2. This CDR3 spans 14 amino acids. J gave up 1 base and V 10 bases, and 7 bases lay outside the gene matches. Germline V gene sequence: CDR1 SNHLY, CDR2 FYNNEI. The CDR3 spells CATVQREGSYEQYF. Written as DNA, the CDR3 is TGTGCCACCGTGCAGCGGGAGGGTTCCTACGAGCAGTACTTC.

The rearrangement uses TRBV28 and TRBJ1-1; D ambiguous. The length of the CDR3 is 11 residues. CDR1 and CDR2 (germline): MDHEN, SYDVKM. V was clipped by 8 bases and J by 11 bases, with 15 bases between them. CDR3 DNA sequence: TGTGCCAGCGCAGGAGGGCTTACGGCTTTCTTT. Its protein product is CASAGGLTAFF. The variable domain in full, completed from reference TRBV28 and TRBJ1-1, reads DVKVTQSSRYLVKRTGEKVFLECVQDMDHENMFWYRQDPGLGLRLIYFSYDVKMKEKGDIPEGYSVSREKKERFSLILESASTNQTSMYLCASAGGLTAFFGQGTRLTVV.

The gene calls are TRBV28 and TRBJ1-5; 9 bases map to TRBD1. V was pared by 4 bases and J by 1 base, with 8 bases of the junction left unmatched. This CDR3 has 17 amino acids. Germline values: CDR1 MDHEN, CDR2 SYDVKM. The CDR3 region has the DNA TGTGCCAGCAGTTCCCGGGACAGGGTCAAGAGCAATCAGCCCCAGCATTTT. Translating gives CASSSRDRVKSNQPQHF.

The rearrangement links TRBV29-1 to TRBJ2-3; the match to TRBD1 covers 7 bases. The germline V gene has CDR1 SQVTM and CDR2 ANQGSEA. The ends lost 7 bases at V and 4 bases at J; junction bases unmatched: 11. The CDR3 extends over 14 amino acids. The CDR3 coding sequence is TGCAGCGCGGAAAGTACAGGGGTGGCAGATACGCAGTATTTT. It codes for CSAESTGVADTQYF.

The chain has TRBV4-1 and TRBJ2-2; 13 nucleotides align to TRBD2. The CDR3 extends over 17 amino acids. Trimming at V came to 4 bases and at J to 7 bases, leaving 9 bases not matched to a gene. Germline lookup yields CDR1 MGHRA and CDR2 YSYEKL. CDR3 sequence: CASSRLLAGGPSGELFF. As DNA, the CDR3 is TGCGCCAGCAGCCGCTTACTAGCGGGAGGGCCTAGCGGGGAGCTGTTTTTT.

The chain uses TRBV19 and TRBJ2-7; a weak D match, TRBD2 (6 bases). Germline CDR1 and CDR2: LNHDA and SQIVND (reference sequence). V gave up 3 bases and J gave up 3 bases, with 15 bases separating them. The CDR3 covers 15 residues. The CDR3 is CASSIRFLGGYEQYF. CDR3 nucleotide sequence: TGTGCCAGTAGTATCCGCTTCCTGGGAGGCTACGAGCAGTACTTC.

The chain uses TRBV19 and TRBJ2-3, with D possibly TRBD2 on 5 matching bases. Germline V gene sequence: CDR1 LNHDA, CDR2 SQIVND (reference sequence). The CDR3 runs 14 residues. Trimming cost V 7 bases and J 5 bases, with 16 bases left between them. This CDR3 reads CASTQAPGLDTQYF. For the CDR3, the DNA is TGTGCCAGTACCCAGGCCCCGGGGTTAGATACGCAGTATTTT.

The gene calls are TRBV4-2 and TRBJ2-2; 9 bases fit TRBD1. The length of the CDR3 is 16 residues. Germline V gene sequence: CDR1 LGHNA, CDR2 YNFKEQ. With 1 base clipped from V and 1 base from J, the junction kept 1 base outside the gene matches. CDR3 region: CASSQGTGENTGELFF. Here the CDR3 DNA reads TGTGCCAGCAGCCAAGGGACAGGGGAGAACACCGGGGAGCTGTTTTTT.

This chain links TRBV20-1 with TRBJ1-2; 7 nucleotides agree with TRBD1. From germline, CDR1 is DFQATT and CDR2 SNEGSKA (reference sequence). The CDR3 runs 9 residues. DNA of the CDR3: TGCAGCCCAGGGGGGGGCTACACCTTC. Translated, it gives CSPGGGYTF.

This clone was detected only once. CDR3 coding DNA: TGTGCCAGCAGTGAAACAATAGATTTACCAGGGGCTGTGAACACTGAAGCTTTCTTT. It yields the protein CASSETIDLPGAVNTEAFF. The rearrangement links TRBV6-1 to TRBJ1-1; possible D gene TRBD1, 6 bases. V was shortened by 2 bases and J by 0 bases, with 22 bases between the two germline ends. The CDR3 extends over 19 amino acids. The germline V gene encodes CDR1 MNHNS and CDR2 SASEGT.

The chain joins TRBV10-2 to TRBJ2-5; D not resolved. With 8 bases removed from V and 1 base from J, the gap between germline ends came to 11 bases. CDR3 length: 13 amino acids. Germline V CDR1 and CDR2: WSHSY, SAAADI. The CDR3 sequence: CASVSDGQETQYF. CDR3 DNA sequence: TGCGCCAGCGTCAGCGACGGCCAAGAGACCCAGTACTTC.

This clone was picked up one time. This chain's CDR3 is CASRSGRTDTQYF. The CDR3 coding sequence is TGTGCCAGCCGAAGCGGACGGACAGATACGCAGTATTTT. The chain carries TRBV9 and TRBJ2-3; perhaps TRBD2 as D (5 bases). Germline CDR1 SGDLS, CDR2 YYNGEE. Between the trimmed V and J ends, which lost 7 bases and 3 bases, there was a span of 12 bases. CDR3 size: 13 residues.

This clone was seen a few times. V is TRBV28 and J is TRBJ1-5; D call uncertain. Trimming left V 2 bases short and J 2 bases short, with 10 bases between. The germline gives CDR1 MDHEN, CDR2 SYDVKM. There are 15 residues in the CDR3. The CDR3: CASSLRGRGNQPQHF. Here the CDR3 DNA reads TGTGCCAGCAGTTTAAGAGGGAGGGGCAATCAGCCCCAGCATTTT.

The gene calls are TRBV7-3 and TRBJ2-5, with 12 nucleotides matching TRBD2. Losses at the gene ends were 6 bases for V and 3 bases for J; bases not matched to a gene: 2. The CDR3 loop spans 14 amino acids. Germline CDR1 is SGHTA and CDR2 is FQGTGA. The chain's CDR3 is CASSWTSGKETQYF. The DNA for the CDR3 is TGTGCCAGCAGTTGGACTAGCGGGAAAGAGACCCAGTACTTC.

The chain combines TRBV9 with TRBJ2-3; D not resolved. The CDR3 runs to 15 residues. The V gene lost 2 bases and the J gene lost 2 bases, with 12 bases spanning the gap. The V gene's germline CDR1 is SGDLS and CDR2 YYNGEE. CDR3 DNA: TGTGCCAGCAGCGTGACACGGCTCTCCACAGATACGCAGTATTTT. This translates into CASSVTRLSTDTQYF.

This chain joins TRBV10-2 and TRBJ2-7, with a possible D match to TRBD1 (5 bases). Trimming shortened V by 1 base and J by 2 bases, and 15 bases separated the two germline ends. Germline CDR1 WSHSY, CDR2 SAAADI. The CDR3 covers 16 residues. The CDR3 nucleotides read TGCGCCAGCAGTGAGTATTGGGGCGAAGGGGCCTACGAGCAGTACTTC. Amino acid sequence: CASSEYWGEGAYEQYF.

CDR3 protein: CASYSDRVDEQYF. The CDR3 nucleotides read TGTGCCAGCTACTCGGACAGGGTCGACGAGCAGTACTTC. The V gene is TRBV2, the J gene TRBJ2-7; 8 positions match TRBD1. After removal of 8 bases from V and 5 bases from J, the junction contained 8 bases not matched to a gene. The germline V gene has CDR1 SNHLY and CDR2 FYNNEI. There are 13 residues in the CDR3.

This chain connects TRBV5-1 to TRBJ2-1; 7 nucleotides match TRBD1. J lost 4 bases, V lost 3 bases, and 7 bases had no gene match. The CDR3 extends over 15 amino acids. Germline V CDR1 and CDR2: SGHRS, YFSETQ. For the CDR3, the DNA is TGCGCCAGCAGCTCGGCCGGGGACAGTTACAATGAGCAGTTCTTC. Its protein product is CASSSAGDSYNEQFF.

The chain recombines TRBV5-1 with TRBJ2-3; D not certain. Germline V gene lookup returns CDR1 SGHRS and CDR2 YFSETQ. V lost 4 bases to trimming and J lost 6 bases, with 12 bases between them. CDR3 length equals 13 residues. The CDR3 DNA sequence: TGCGCCAGCAGCGGCGGTAACGGGGATACGCAGTATTTT. It specifies CASSGGNGDTQYF.

This clone has a single count. The gene calls are TRBV6-1 and TRBJ1-5; 7 bases map to TRBD1. CDR3 length equals 13 residues. Germline values: CDR1 MNHNS, CDR2 SASEGT. V trimming: 11 bases; J trimming: 2 bases; junction bases outside the gene matches: 6. The CDR3: CAGQGVGNQPQHF. The DNA of the CDR3 is TGTGCCGGGCAGGGGGTGGGCAATCAGCCCCAGCATTTT.